Following are 5 T cell receptor beta chains from one sample sequenced in a study of shared clonotypes between healthy human individuals. Sequencing used immunoSEQ multiplex PCR; TCRdb keeps in-frame clones, though not all of them. The sample has 2 million to 2.5 million clones, 80% to 95% seen once. The sample consisted of naive CD4+ T cells from PBMCs. The subset was: CD45RA+ positively selected. The receptors derive from a man aged 18 to 30 in good health. Some clones in this sample may be carry-over from other donors' samples.

V gene TRBV6-5 combines with J gene TRBJ1-5, with TRBD1 matching 7 bases. Germline lookup yields CDR1 MNHEY and CDR2 SVGAGI. The V gene end was trimmed by 5 bases and the J gene end by 2 bases; junction bases not matched to a gene: 6. The CDR3 is made up of 15 amino acids. This CDR3 is CASSAGGSGNQPQHF. CDR3 in DNA: TGTGCCAGCAGTGCAGGGGGTTCGGGCAATCAGCCCCAGCATTTT.

The chain uses TRBV6-5 and TRBJ2-7; 9 bases agree with TRBD2. Germline V gene data show CDR1 as MNHEY and CDR2 as SVGAGI. J gave up 5 bases and V 5 bases, and 7 bases lay outside the gene matches. CDR3 length equals 14 residues. For the CDR3, the DNA is TGTGCCAGCAGTGCCCGGACTAGCGTTGACGAGCAGTACTTC. Encoded protein: CASSARTSVDEQYF.

With regard to this clone: Other DNA sequences in the same sample also yield this CDR3. The chain joins TRBV28 to TRBJ1-1; D is unclear. This CDR3 has 11 residues. The germline V gene encodes CDR1 MDHEN and CDR2 SYDVKM. V lost 2 bases and J 6 bases, leaving 4 bases between the germline ends. The CDR3 coding sequence is TGTGCCAGCAGTTTAGTAGCTGAAGCTTTCTTT. This encodes CASSLVAEAFF.

The V and J genes are TRBV6-5 and TRBJ1-2, with 8 nucleotides matching TRBD1. The CDR3 totals 12 residues. Germline V CDR1 and CDR2: MNHEY, SVGAGI. V shed 7 bases and J 8 bases; nucleotides not matched to a gene: 6. CDR3 bases: TGTGCCAGCAAGACAGGGGTGAACGGCTACACCTTC. Translation gives CASKTGVNGYTF.

This clone was seen only a few times. The V and J genes are TRBV6-6 and TRBJ1-5; D is ambiguous. Trimming pared 6 bases from V and 1 base from J, leaving 4 bases between. The CDR3 spans 12 residues. CDR1 is MNHNY, CDR2 SVGAGI, per germline (reference sequence). CDR3 residues: CASSKSNQPQHF. The CDR3 DNA reads TGTGCCAGCAGCAAGAGCAATCAGCCCCAGCATTTT.